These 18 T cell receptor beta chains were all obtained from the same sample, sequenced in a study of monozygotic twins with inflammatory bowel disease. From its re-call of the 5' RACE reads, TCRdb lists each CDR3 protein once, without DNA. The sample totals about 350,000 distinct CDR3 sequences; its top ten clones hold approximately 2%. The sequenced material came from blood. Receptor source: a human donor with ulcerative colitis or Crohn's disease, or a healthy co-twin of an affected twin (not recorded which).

The CDR3 here is CASSLAGVKSGNTIYF. The chain joins TRBV7-2 to TRBJ1-3. Germline V gives CDR1 SGHTA, CDR2 FQGNSA. This CDR3 spans 16 amino acids.

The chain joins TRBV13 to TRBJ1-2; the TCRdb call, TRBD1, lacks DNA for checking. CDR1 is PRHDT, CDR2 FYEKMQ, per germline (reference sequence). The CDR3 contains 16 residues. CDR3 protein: CASSLYNLRQGDGYTF.

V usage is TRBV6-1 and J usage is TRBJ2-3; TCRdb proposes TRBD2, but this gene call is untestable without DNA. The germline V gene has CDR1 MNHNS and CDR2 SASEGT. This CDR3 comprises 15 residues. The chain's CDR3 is CASSEREGLAVTQYF.

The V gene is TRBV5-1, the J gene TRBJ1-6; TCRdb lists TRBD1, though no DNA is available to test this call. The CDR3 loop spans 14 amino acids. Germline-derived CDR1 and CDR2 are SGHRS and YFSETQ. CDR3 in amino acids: CASSQQGNYSPLHF.

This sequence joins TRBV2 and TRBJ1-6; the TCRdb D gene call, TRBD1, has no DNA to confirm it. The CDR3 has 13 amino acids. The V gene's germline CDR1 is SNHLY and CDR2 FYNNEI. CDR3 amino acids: CASSPEQVSPLHF. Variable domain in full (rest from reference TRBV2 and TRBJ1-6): EPEVTQTPSHQVTQMGQEVILRCVPISNHLYFYWYRQILGQKVEFLVSFYNNEISEKSEIFDDQFSVERPDGSNFTLKIRSTKLEDSAMYFCASSPEQVSPLHFGNGTRLTVT.

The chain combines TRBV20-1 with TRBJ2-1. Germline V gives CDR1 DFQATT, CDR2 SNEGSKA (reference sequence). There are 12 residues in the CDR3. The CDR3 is CSASATANEQFF.

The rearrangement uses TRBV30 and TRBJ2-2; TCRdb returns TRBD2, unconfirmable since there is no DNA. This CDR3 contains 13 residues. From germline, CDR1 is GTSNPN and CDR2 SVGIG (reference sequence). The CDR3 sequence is CAGRTKNTGELFF.

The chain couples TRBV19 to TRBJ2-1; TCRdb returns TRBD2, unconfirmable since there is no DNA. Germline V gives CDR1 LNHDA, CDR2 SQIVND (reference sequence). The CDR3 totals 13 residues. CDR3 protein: CASGVAGWNEQFF. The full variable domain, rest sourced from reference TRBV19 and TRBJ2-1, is DGGITQSPKYLFRKEGQNVTLSCEQNLNHDAMYWYRQDPGQGLRLIYYSQIVNDFQKGDIAEGYSVSREKKESFPLTVTSAQKNPTAFYLCASGVAGWNEQFFGPGTRLTVL.

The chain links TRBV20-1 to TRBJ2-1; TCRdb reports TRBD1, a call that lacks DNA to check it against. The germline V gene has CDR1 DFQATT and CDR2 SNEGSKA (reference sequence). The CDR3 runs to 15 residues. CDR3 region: CSARQGANHYNEQFF.

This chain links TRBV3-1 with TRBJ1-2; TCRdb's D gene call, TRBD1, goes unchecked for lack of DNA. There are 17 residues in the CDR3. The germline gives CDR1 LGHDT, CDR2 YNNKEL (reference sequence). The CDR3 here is CASSPLVGLPGVYGYTF.

The CDR3 loop is CASRPRENNEQFF. V gene TRBV5-4 combines with J gene TRBJ2-1; TCRdb gives TRBD1 as the D gene, but with no DNA this cannot be confirmed. Germline-derived CDR1 and CDR2 are SGHNT and YYREEE (reference sequence). CDR3 length: 13 amino acids.

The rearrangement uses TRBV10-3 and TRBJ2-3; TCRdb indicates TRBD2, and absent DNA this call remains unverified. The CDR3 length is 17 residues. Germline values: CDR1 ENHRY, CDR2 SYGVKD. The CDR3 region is CAISESIFGLAGSTQYF.

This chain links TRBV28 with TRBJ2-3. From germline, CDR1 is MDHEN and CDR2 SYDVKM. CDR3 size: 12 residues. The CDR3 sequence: CASTRGRDTQYF.

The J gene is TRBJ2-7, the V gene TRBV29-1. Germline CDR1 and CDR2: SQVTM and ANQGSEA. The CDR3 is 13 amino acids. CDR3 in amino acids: CSVEGRGTYEQYF.

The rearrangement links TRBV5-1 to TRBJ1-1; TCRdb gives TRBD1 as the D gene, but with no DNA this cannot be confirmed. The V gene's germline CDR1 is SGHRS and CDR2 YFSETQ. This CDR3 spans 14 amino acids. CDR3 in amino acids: CASSLSGGNTEAFF.

CDR3 loop: CASSRDGGNNEQFF. The chain couples TRBV7-7 to TRBJ2-1; TCRdb returns TRBD1, unconfirmable since there is no DNA. CDR3 length: 14 residues. CDR1 is SSHAT, CDR2 FNYEAQ, per germline (reference sequence).

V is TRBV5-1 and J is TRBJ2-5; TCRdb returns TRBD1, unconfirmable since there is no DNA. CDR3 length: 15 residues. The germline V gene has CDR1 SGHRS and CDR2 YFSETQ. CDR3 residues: CASSLGAGAQETQYF.

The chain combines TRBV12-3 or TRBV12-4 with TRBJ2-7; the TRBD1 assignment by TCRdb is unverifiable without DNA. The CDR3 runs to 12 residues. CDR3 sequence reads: CASSGGPNEQYF.